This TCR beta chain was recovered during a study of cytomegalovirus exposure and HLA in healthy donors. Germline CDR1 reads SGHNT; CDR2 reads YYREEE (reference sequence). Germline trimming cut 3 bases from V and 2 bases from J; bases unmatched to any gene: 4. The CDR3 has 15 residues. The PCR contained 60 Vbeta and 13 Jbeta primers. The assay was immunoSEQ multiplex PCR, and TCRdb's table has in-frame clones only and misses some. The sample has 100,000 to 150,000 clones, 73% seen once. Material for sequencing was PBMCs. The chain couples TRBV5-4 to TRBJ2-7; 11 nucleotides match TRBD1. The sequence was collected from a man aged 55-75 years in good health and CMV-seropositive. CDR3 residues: CASSSRTGGAYEQYF. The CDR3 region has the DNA TGTGCCAGCAGCTCTCGGACAGGGGGCGCCTACGAGCAGTACTTC.